The following is a T cell receptor beta chain sequence with its context. Trimming removed 1 base at V and 2 bases at J, with 14 bases between. The CDR3 extends over 16 amino acids. Germline-derived CDR1 and CDR2 are SGHTA and FQGNSA. In the authors' methods: Amplified reference gene primers provided the basis for estimating nucleated cell counts. Produced via immunoSEQ multiplex PCR; TCRdb's table is partial and in-frame only. The V and J calls and clone size come from that table; D and trimming were worked out from the DNA. Altogether almost 55,000 clones are present, approximately 90% being singletons, with the ten largest covering about 7.7%. The source of the sample is a study of blood T cell repertoires in COVID-19. About the study: The origin of the acute and convalescent COVID-19 samples was the United States, Italy and Spain. The analysed material was cDNA or gDNA that came from T cells, B-cell-depleted T cells, or PBMCs.

The chain couples TRBV7-2 to TRBJ1-2; D gene ambiguous. The receptor comes from a woman aged 35 to 49 with active COVID-19. Sequenced: peripheral blood. The CDR3 DNA follows: TGTGCCAGCAGCTTAGTGTCCCGGAGGTTAAACTATGGCTACACCTTC. It yields the protein CASSLVSRRLNYGYTF.